This is a list of T cell receptor beta chains from one sample in a study of cytomegalovirus exposure and HLA in healthy donors. Repertoires were generated with immunoSEQ multiplex PCR, while TCRdb's copy carries only in-frame clones and drops some. The sample contains around 250,000 clones, about nine tenths of which appear only once. Sequenced: PBMCs. Receptors were obtained from a young woman in good health and CMV-seronegative. CDR3s include the opening cysteine and the closing phenylalanine or tryptophan. The order of the fields is D gene, clone size, V gene, J gene, CDR3 protein, CDR3 DNA. The D gene is left open where the match is weak. Clone size appears in some rows only: once, few, many, or a class for an expanded clone.

TRBD1	-	TRBV11-1	TRBJ1-1	CASSLRAGGAFTEAFF	TGTGCCAGCAGCTTAAGGGCAGGGGGCGCATTCACTGAAGCTTTCTTT
TRBD1	once	TRBV28	TRBJ2-7	CASSQDRGRFYEQYF	TGTGCCAGCAGCCAAGACAGGGGAAGGTTCTACGAGCAGTACTTC
TRBD1	-	TRBV29-1	TRBJ2-1	CSVEREGQGGNEQFF	TGCAGCGTTGAAAGGGAAGGACAGGGGGGCAATGAGCAGTTCTTC
-	-	TRBV5-8	TRBJ1-1	CASSLTTEAFF	TGTGCCAGCAGCTTGACCACTGAAGCTTTCTTT
-	-	TRBV2	TRBJ2-3	CASSDATRGTDTQYF	TGTGCCAGCAGTGACGCGACTAGGGGCACAGATACGCAGTATTTT
-	-	TRBV28	TRBJ1-5	CASSLGGNNQPQHF	TGTGCCAGCAGCTTAGGGGGGAACAATCAGCCCCAGCATTTT
-	-	TRBV11-1	TRBJ2-2	CASSSSRGITGELFF	TGTGCCAGCAGCTCTAGTCGTGGGATCACCGGGGAGCTGTTTTTT
-	once	TRBV27	TRBJ2-1	CASSPGSSYNEQFF	TGTGCCAGCAGTCCAGGGAGCTCCTACAATGAGCAGTTCTTC
-	once	TRBV2	TRBJ2-5	CATASGTMETQYF	TGTGCCACCGCCTCAGGGACGATGGAGACCCAGTACTTC
-	-	TRBV9	TRBJ2-1	CASSAKAGSDNEQFF	TGTGCCAGCAGCGCAAAGGCGGGGTCGGACAATGAGCAGTTCTTC
TRBD1	-	TRBV4-1	TRBJ1-1	CASSQGGTGAIRNTEAFF	TGCGCCAGCAGCCAAGGTGGAACAGGGGCAATCCGGAACACTGAAGCTTTCTTT
TRBD1	-	TRBV10-3	TRBJ1-4	CAISPGQTNEKLFF	TGTGCCATCAGTCCGGGACAGACTAATGAAAAACTGTTTTTT
TRBD2	-	TRBV6-4	TRBJ2-3	CASSKSGRSSTDTQYF	TGTGCCAGCAGCAAAAGCGGGAGATCGAGCACAGATACGCAGTATTTT
-	-	TRBV11-2	TRBJ1-4	CASSLFPHEKLFF	TGTGCCAGCAGCTTATTCCCACATGAAAAACTGTTTTTT
-	-	TRBV4-2	TRBJ2-7	CASSQDPAGTPYEQYF	TGTGCCAGCAGCCAAGATCCCGCGGGAACCCCCTACGAGCAGTACTTC
-	-	TRBV27	TRBJ2-7	CASSLRLPGLYEQYF	TGTGCCAGCAGTCTAAGACTCCCAGGTCTCTACGAGCAGTACTTC
TRBD2	-	TRBV11-3	TRBJ2-1	CASSLPQREGNNEQFF	TGTGCCAGCAGCTTACCCCAGCGGGAGGGTAACAATGAGCAGTTCTTC
-	-	TRBV6-6	TRBJ1-5	CASSYRPDSNQPQHF	TGTGCCAGCAGTTATAGGCCGGATAGCAATCAGCCCCAGCATTTT
-	-	TRBV18	TRBJ1-4	CASSRARDEKLFF	TGTGCCAGCTCACGGGCTCGAGATGAAAAACTGTTTTTT
TRBD1	-	TRBV20-1	TRBJ2-1	CSAEDREQFF	TGCAGTGCAGAGGACAGGGAGCAGTTCTTC
-	few	TRBV6-6	TRBJ1-5	CAREGNQPQHF	TGTGCGCGGGAGGGCAATCAGCCCCAGCATTTT
-	once	TRBV28	TRBJ2-2	CASTTIAGELFF	TGTGCAAGCACCACTATCGCCGGGGAGCTGTTTTTT
-	once	TRBV5-6	TRBJ2-3	CASSQGSPFRDTQYF	TGTGCCAGCAGCCAGGGATCCCCATTTCGAGATACGCAGTATTTT
TRBD1	-	TRBV18	TRBJ2-7	CASSPGQTFYEQYF	TGTGCCAGCTCGCCGGGACAGACCTTCTACGAGCAGTACTTC
TRBD1	-	TRBV30	TRBJ1-2	CAWSGFSGTASHVDYGYTF	TGTGCCTGGAGTGGCTTTTCCGGGACAGCTTCTCATGTAGACTATGGCTACACCTTC
-	-	TRBV5-8	TRBJ1-5	CASSLGTGINQPQHF	TGTGCCAGCAGCTTGGGTACTGGGATCAATCAGCCCCAGCATTTT